This T cell receptor beta chain was sequenced for a study of T cells in Graves' hyperthyroidism and ophthalmopathy. Study-wide points: Classification by a 13 V-J model distinguished ophthalmopathy from stable hyperthyroidism.

From RNA transcripts, TCR beta CDR3 regions were amplified. The HTBI primer set served for first-round RT-PCR of the TCR CDR3. TCRdb used MiXCR to reprocess the multiplex PCR reads, holding one entry per CDR3 protein. The sample carries hundreds of thousands of distinct CDR3 sequences, about 25% recorded once. Trimming left V 7 bases short and J 0 bases short, with 6 bases between. This CDR3 region has 12 residues. The germline V gene encodes CDR1 MDHEN and CDR2 SYDVKM. To note about this clonotype: Its antigen is not identified. This could be a read error, since a much larger clone is one nucleotide away.

Sequencing was done on a sample of blood. The receptor was isolated from a man aged 40-49 years with Graves' hyperthyroidism that later progressed to Graves' ophthalmopathy. The genes are TRBV28 and TRBJ1-1; no definite D call. The CDR3 is CASNSVNTEAFF. The DNA for the CDR3 is TGTGCCAGCAACTCAGTGAACACTGAAGCTTTCTTT.